The 32 T cell receptor beta chains below were found in one sample sequenced in a study of vaccination and CD4 T cells after COVID-19. CD4+ T cells that had been cultured provided DNA sequenced with the Oncomine TCR Beta short-read assay. TCRdb used MiXCR to reprocess the PCR reads, holding one entry per CDR3 protein. This sample carries around 15,000 distinct CDR3 sequences, less than 35% of them seen once, and the ten largest clones take about 14%. Antigen specificity for these receptors is unknown. Described treatment: roughly nine-day PBMC culture with coronavirus spike peptide pools or control peptides (ViraFEST assay). The sample was cultured CD4+ T cells from blood. These receptors originate from a human donor with COVID-19.

This clonotype turned up a few times. Here the CDR3 reads CASSLVRAQETQYF. The DNA for the CDR3 is TGTGCCAGCAGCTTAGTCAGGGCACAAGAGACCCAGTACTTC. The chain couples TRBV11-3 to TRBJ2-5, with a tentative D call TRBD1 (5 bases). The V end lost 1 base, the J end lost 2 bases, and 8 bases lay between the germline ends. The germline V gene has CDR1 SGHNT and CDR2 YENEEA. The CDR3 totals 14 residues.

The chain joins TRBV7-8 to TRBJ1-6, with D unresolved. The CDR3 contains 11 residues. Germline CDR1 is SGHVS and CDR2 is FQNEAQ. V was shortened by 2 bases and J by 7 bases, with 0 bases between the two germline ends. CDR3 residues: CASSLNSPLHF. The CDR3 DNA reads TGTGCCAGCAGCTTAAATTCACCCCTCCACTTT.

This rearrangement joins TRBV7-2 to TRBJ2-1; D remains ambiguous. The V gene's germline CDR1 is SGHTA and CDR2 FQGNSA. CDR3 length: 16 residues. Trimming took 6 bases from V and 2 from J, leaving 17 bases between them. Here the CDR3 reads CASRSGTGRPYNEQFF. For the CDR3, the DNA is TGTGCCAGCAGATCCGGTACCGGACGACCCTACAATGAGCAGTTCTTC.

The chain employs TRBV7-9 and TRBJ2-2, with a weak D call TRBD2 (6 bases). From germline, CDR1 is SEHNR and CDR2 FQNEAQ (reference sequence). The CDR3 length is 15 residues. V lost 5 bases and J lost 4, with 14 bases in between. CDR3 DNA: TGTGCCAGCAGCCGCGACGGGGGAAGCACCGGGGAGCTGTTTTTT. Translated: CASSRDGGSTGELFF.

The chain carries TRBV6-5 and TRBJ1-1; D is ambiguous. CDR1 and CDR2 from the germline V gene are MNHEY and SVGAGI. V lost 2 bases to trimming and J lost 1 base, with 8 bases between them. This CDR3 spans 14 amino acids. The CDR3 nucleotides read TGTGCCAGCAGTTACACCGGGGAGAACACTGAAGCTTTCTTT. Amino acid sequence: CASSYTGENTEAFF.

In this sample, this clonotype turned up a few times. The rearrangement links TRBV20-1 to TRBJ1-1; the D is unclear. Germline V gene sequence: CDR1 DFQATT, CDR2 SNEGSKA (reference sequence). V shed 3 bases and J shed 5 bases, with 7 bases lying between them. This CDR3 is built from 11 residues. The chain's CDR3 is CSASVVTEAFF. CDR3 sequence (DNA): TGCAGTGCTAGCGTCGTTACTGAAGCTTTCTTT.

The chain carries TRBV20-1 and TRBJ2-5; D remains unclear. V dropped 5 bases and J dropped 5 bases, with 6 bases sitting between them. In germline, CDR1 is DFQATT, CDR2 SNEGSKA (reference sequence). This CDR3 is built from 10 residues. The CDR3 loop reads CSAGLETQYF. DNA of the CDR3: TGCAGTGCTGGATTGGAGACCCAGTACTTC.

The sample holds a few counts of this clonotype. The chain carries TRBV7-2 and TRBJ1-6; D is undetermined. Germline V gene lookup returns CDR1 SGHTA and CDR2 FQGNSA. V was clipped by 5 bases and J by 0 bases, with 17 bases between them. This CDR3 has 18 residues. Written as DNA, the CDR3 is TGTGCCAGCAGCCACCACGACGGCGAAAGCTCCTATAATTCACCCCTCCACTTT. Its translation: CASSHHDGESSYNSPLHF.

The rearrangement uses TRBV11-2 and TRBJ2-2; 7 bases are a match to TRBD1. The V and J ends lost 4 bases and 0 bases, in that order; junction bases with no gene match: 5. Germline-derived CDR1 and CDR2 are SGHAT and FQNNGV. The CDR3 contains 16 residues. The CDR3 loop reads CASSSKGATNTGELFF. CDR3 nucleotide sequence: TGTGCCAGCAGCTCAAAGGGGGCGACGAACACCGGGGAGCTGTTTTTT. The variable domain in full, with the rest retrieved from reference TRBV11-2 and TRBJ2-2, is EAGVAQSPRYKIIEKRQSVAFWCNPISGHATLYWYQQILGQGPKLLIQFQNNGVVDDSQLPKDRFSAERLKGVDSTLKIQPAKLEDSAVYLCASSSKGATNTGELFFGEGSRLTVL.

The V and J genes are TRBV7-9 and TRBJ2-5; no clear D. Trimming took 1 base from V and 7 from J, leaving 16 bases between them. The germline gives CDR1 SEHNR, CDR2 FQNEAQ (reference sequence). This CDR3 region has 15 residues. CDR3 coding DNA: TGTGCCAGCAGCTTAGAGAGGATCCTGGACCGGACCCAGTACTTC. Protein sequence: CASSLERILDRTQYF. Combining the CDR3 with reference TRBV7-9 and TRBJ2-5 gives the whole variable domain DTGVSQNPRHKITKRGQNVTFRCDPISEHNRLYWYRQTLGQGPEFLTYFQNEAQLEKSRLLSDRFSAERPKGSFSTLEIQRTEQGDSAMYLCASSLERILDRTQYFGPGTRLLVL.

The rearrangement links TRBV20-1 to TRBJ1-4; a weak D match, TRBD1 (5 bases). Germline V gives CDR1 DFQATT, CDR2 SNEGSKA (reference sequence). The CDR3 runs 14 residues. V gave up 5 bases and J gave up 5 bases, with 15 bases separating them. The CDR3 region is CSAPPAGRNEKLFF. As DNA, the CDR3 is TGCAGTGCTCCCCCCGCAGGGCGGAATGAAAAACTGTTTTTT.

This clonotype occurred a few times. The chain links TRBV6-2 or TRBV6-3 to TRBJ2-3; 9 bases align to TRBD2. Germline V gene data show CDR1 as MNHEY and CDR2 as SVGEGT. J gave up 2 bases and V 3 bases, and 15 bases lay outside the gene matches. The CDR3 covers 19 residues. The CDR3, as DNA: TGTGCCAGCAGTTATCTCGCGGGGGGGCCTAGGGGGTCCACAGATACGCAGTATTTT. Amino acids: CASSYLAGGPRGSTDTQYF.

This sequence joins TRBV7-9 and TRBJ1-1, with D maybe TRBD1 (5 bases). The V gene's germline CDR1 is SEHNR and CDR2 FQNEAQ (reference sequence). Trimming left V 3 bases short and J 2 bases short, with 7 bases between. This CDR3 comprises 13 residues. In nucleotides, the CDR3 is TGTGCCAGCAGCTTCGGGGGAAACACTGAAGCTTTCTTT. This translates into CASSFGGNTEAFF. The whole variable domain, remainder taken from reference TRBV7-9 and TRBJ1-1, is DTGVSQNPRHKITKRGQNVTFRCDPISEHNRLYWYRQTLGQGPEFLTYFQNEAQLEKSRLLSDRFSAERPKGSFSTLEIQRTEQGDSAMYLCASSFGGNTEAFFGQGTRLTVV.

The CDR3 DNA sequence: TGTGCCAGCAGTCCGCCAAGAAGGGTCCACGAGCAGTACTTC. Protein sequence: CASSPPRRVHEQYF. The chain combines TRBV28 with TRBJ2-7; D gene unclear. CDR1 and CDR2 (germline): MDHEN, SYDVKM. The V and J ends lost 5 bases and 5 bases respectively, with 16 bases between them. This CDR3 has 14 residues.

There are a few counts of this clonotype. The chain has TRBV19 and TRBJ2-7; no reliable D call. V was clipped by 10 bases and J by 2 bases, with 12 bases between them. The germline gives CDR1 LNHDA, CDR2 SQIVND (reference sequence). The CDR3 has 12 amino acids. This CDR3 is CATADRTYEQYF. The DNA for the CDR3 is TGTGCCACCGCTGATAGGACCTACGAGCAGTACTTC.

The chain is built from TRBV18 and TRBJ2-7; a possible D gene is TRBD2 (5 bases). This CDR3 comprises 15 residues. The V end lost 0 bases, the J end lost 0 bases, and 9 bases lay between the germline ends. From germline, CDR1 is KGHSH and CDR2 LQKENI. The DNA of the CDR3 is TGTGCCAGCTCACCACCTGACGGGAACTCCTACGAGCAGTACTTC. This gives the protein CASSPPDGNSYEQYF.

The V gene is TRBV18, the J gene TRBJ2-5; D might be TRBD1 or TRBD2, each matching 7 bases. Germline V CDR1 and CDR2: KGHSH, LQKENI. V was cut by 6 bases and J by 5 bases, with 22 bases left in between. The CDR3 runs 16 residues. CDR3 sequence reads: CASSPGEGALGETQYF. The CDR3 DNA is TGTGCCAGCTCTCCCGGGGAGGGGGCCCTCGGTGAGACCCAGTACTTC.

The chain has TRBV28 and TRBJ2-3, with a tentative D call TRBD2 (5 bases). Trimming removed 5 bases from V and 4 bases from J, with 10 bases in between. The CDR3 totals 13 residues. Germline-derived CDR1 and CDR2 are MDHEN and SYDVKM. DNA of the CDR3: TGTGCCAGCAGTACGGGGTCCCCAGATACGCAGTATTTT. Translation: CASSTGSPDTQYF.

With regard to this clonotype: One end of the junction fails to match germline, which may point to a read error. This chain joins TRBV20-1 and TRBJ2-1; a possible D gene is TRBD1 (5 bases). Germline-derived CDR1 and CDR2 are DFQATT and SNEGSKA (reference sequence). The CDR3 runs 13 residues. This chain's CDR3 is CSARIQDYNEQSF. CDR3 bases: TGCAGTGCTCGCATACAGGATTACAATGAGCAGTCCTTC.

This chain joins TRBV12-3 or TRBV12-4 and TRBJ1-5, with 11 bases that match TRBD1. V shed 4 bases and J 4 bases; nucleotides not matched to a gene: 6. The CDR3 covers 16 residues. In nucleotides, the CDR3 is TGTGCCAGCAGTTATAGGACAGGGGGCATGAATCAGCCCCAGCATTTT. Its protein is CASSYRTGGMNQPQHF.

This chain links TRBV7-2 with TRBJ2-1, with D perhaps TRBD2 (7 bases). V lost 0 bases to trimming and J lost 4 bases, with 25 bases between them. Germline V gene lookup returns CDR1 SGHTA and CDR2 FQGNSA. The CDR3 is 20 amino acids. DNA for the CDR3: TGTGCCAGCAGCTTAGCGGGGCAGGGGCCCAGCGGGGTGCTATACAATGAGCAGTTCTTC. This encodes CASSLAGQGPSGVLYNEQFF.

This clonotype turned up a few times. The rearrangement links TRBV10-3 to TRBJ2-7, with 8 bases lining up with TRBD1. This CDR3 is built from 13 residues. Germline V CDR1 and CDR2: ENHRY, SYGVKD. The trim removed 6 bases at V and 4 bases at J, leaving 5 bases unmatched. CDR3 nucleotides: TGTGCCATCAGCTCCGGGACAGGATACGAGCAGTACTTC. It encodes CAISSGTGYEQYF.

The chain employs TRBV23-1 and TRBJ1-3; D remains ambiguous. Being an ORF, TRBV23-1 has a function that is uncertain. V was cut by 9 bases and J by 9 bases, with 12 bases left in between. The CDR3 consists of 11 residues. The CDR3 nucleotides read TGCGCCAGACGATGTATCGGCACCATATATTTT. This translates into CARRCIGTIYF.

V usage is TRBV7-2 and J usage is TRBJ2-1; D not certain. CDR3 size: 14 residues. The V and J ends lost 1 base and 8 bases respectively, with 12 bases between them. Germline CDR1 and CDR2: SGHTA and FQGNSA. CDR3 bases: TGTGCCAGCAGCTTAGGTAGCAGAGACGATGAGCAGTTCTTC. This encodes CASSLGSRDDEQFF.

The rearrangement links TRBV12-3 or TRBV12-4 to TRBJ1-6; perhaps TRBD1 as D (5 bases). V was pared by 2 bases and J by 2 bases, with 10 bases between. There are 16 residues in the CDR3. The CDR3 region is CASSLTLGAYNSPLHF. The CDR3 DNA reads TGTGCCAGCAGTTTAACCTTAGGGGCCTATAATTCACCCCTCCACTTT.

V usage is TRBV7-9 and J usage is TRBJ1-6, with a weak D call TRBD1 (5 bases). The V end was cut by 2 bases, the J end by 10 bases, with 21 bases between. The CDR3 sequence is 17 residues long. In germline, CDR1 is SEHNR, CDR2 FQNEAQ (reference sequence). The CDR3 protein is CASSLLSQGRSGSPLHF. CDR3 coding DNA: TGTGCCAGCAGCTTATTATCCCAGGGTCGTAGCGGGTCACCCCTCCACTTT.

J is TRBJ2-5 and V is TRBV24-1, with D hard to call. The germline V gene encodes CDR1 KGHDR and CDR2 SFDVKD. This CDR3 spans 19 amino acids. V shed 5 bases and J shed 1 base, with 25 bases lying between them. The CDR3 loop is CATSALNPHVGSGQETQYF. In DNA form, the CDR3 reads TGTGCCACCAGTGCCCTCAACCCCCACGTTGGGTCCGGCCAAGAGACCCAGTACTTC.

This clonotype was detected only a few times. The genes are TRBV6-1 and TRBJ1-2; D is unclear. The ends were cut back, 1 base at V and 8 bases at J, with 11 bases in the middle. This CDR3 is 13 amino acids long. Per germline, CDR1 MNHNS and CDR2 SASEGT. DNA for the CDR3: TGTGCCAGCAGTGAAGGGGATTGGAGAGGCTACACCTTC. Translated, it gives CASSEGDWRGYTF.

In its sample, this clonotype ranks as medium-sized. This chain uses TRBV20-1 with TRBJ1-5; 10 bases line up with TRBD1. The CDR3 extends over 15 amino acids. Per germline, CDR1 DFQATT and CDR2 SNEGSKA (reference sequence). Germline trimming cut 5 bases from V and 1 base from J; bases unmatched to any gene: 5. CDR3 in amino acids: CSAGTGVGSNQPQHF. The CDR3 DNA reads TGCAGTGCTGGGACAGGGGTTGGAAGCAATCAGCCCCAGCATTTT.

The chain carries TRBV6-1 and TRBJ1-4; D remains unclear. The CDR3 totals 13 residues. Germline CDR1 reads MNHNS; CDR2 reads SASEGT. The V and J ends lost 8 bases and 5 bases respectively, with 12 bases between them. Here the CDR3 DNA reads TGTGCCAGCCGTGTACAGCTCAATGAAAAACTGTTTTTT. Encoded protein: CASRVQLNEKLFF.

J is TRBJ2-1 and V is TRBV30; D unresolved. V lost 5 bases, J lost 2 bases, and 19 bases lay in between. This CDR3 is 16 amino acids long. Germline CDR1 GTSNPN, CDR2 SVGIG (reference sequence). The CDR3 region has the DNA TGTGCCTGGGCCCGTTTTGTCCCCCCCCCCTACAATGAGCAGTTCTTC. It translates to CAWARFVPPPYNEQFF.

The chain employs TRBV5-6 and TRBJ1-2; a weak D match, TRBD1 (6 bases). CDR1 SGHDT and CDR2 YYEEEE come from the germline V gene. The CDR3 is made up of 14 amino acids. V lost 5 bases and J lost 5, with 16 bases in between. The chain's CDR3 is CASRGPGQEYGYTF. CDR3 bases: TGTGCCAGCAGGGGTCCGGGACAAGAATATGGCTACACCTTC.